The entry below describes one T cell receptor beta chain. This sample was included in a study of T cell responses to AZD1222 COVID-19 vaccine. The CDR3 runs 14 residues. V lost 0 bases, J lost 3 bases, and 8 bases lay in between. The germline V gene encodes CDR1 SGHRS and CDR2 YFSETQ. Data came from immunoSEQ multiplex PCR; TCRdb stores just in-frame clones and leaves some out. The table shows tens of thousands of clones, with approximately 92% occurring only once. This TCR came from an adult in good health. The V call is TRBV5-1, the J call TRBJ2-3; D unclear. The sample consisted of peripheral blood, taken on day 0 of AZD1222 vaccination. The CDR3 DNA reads TGCGCCAGCAGCTTGGGCCGTGGAACAGATACGCAGTATTTT. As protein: CASSLGRGTDTQYF.